Sequencing of this T cell receptor beta chain was carried out in a study of Tregs in tolerant kidney transplant recipients. This CDR3 has 15 residues. The V and J ends lost 7 bases and 3 bases respectively, with 18 bases between them. The germline V gene encodes CDR1 MNHEY and CDR2 SMNVEV (reference sequence). Sequenced by immunoSEQ multiplex PCR; TCRdb stores in-frame clones only, minus some. The sample yields tens of thousands of clones, around 90% seen once. The sequence came from a human donor who received a combined kidney and bone marrow transplant. This sequence joins TRBV27 and TRBJ1-2, with D tentatively TRBD1 (6 bases). The sequencing used Tregs from blood, collected before the transplant. CDR3 sequence: CASTPGGASDYGYTF. CDR3 coding DNA: TGTGCCAGCACCCCGGGGGGCGCCTCTGACTATGGCTACACCTTC.